The 27 T cell receptor beta chains below all came from one sample that was sequenced in a study of beta chain features in type 1 diabetes. TCRB transcripts that were expressed got sequenced, as all of the isolated RNA had been reverse transcribed. Clones were sequenced by immunoSEQ multiplex PCR, and TCRdb holds only the in-frame ones, with some missing. The sample gives approximately 730,000 clones, around an eighth of which show up once; less than 0.025% is in the top ten. Study results and caveats: TCRB CDR3s were moderately but significantly shorter in Type 1 diabetes patients in all four CD4+ subsets.

No antigen is known for these receptors. The sample was naive CD4+ T cells from blood. The receptors were gathered from a man between 18 and 35 years old with type 1 diabetes.

The chain links TRBV5-6 to TRBJ1-2, with D uncertain. Germline CDR1 and CDR2: SGHDT and YYEEEE. CDR3 length equals 14 residues. Trimming left V 0 bases short and J 2 bases short, with 8 bases between. The CDR3 DNA sequence: TGTGCCAGCAGCTTGGGGGCTTCCAACTATGGCTACACCTTC. The encoded protein is CASSLGASNYGYTF.

This clone has a handful of counts. V usage is TRBV5-1 and J usage is TRBJ2-1; TRBD1 might be the D (6 bases). CDR3 length equals 15 residues. CDR1 is SGHRS, CDR2 YFSETQ, per germline. The germline V and J ends were trimmed by 0 bases and 1 base, with 8 bases remaining between them. CDR3 loop: CASSLEQGSYNEQFF. CDR3 sequence (DNA): TGCGCCAGCAGCTTGGAACAGGGATCCTACAATGAGCAGTTCTTC.

This clone showed up just a few times. The chain couples TRBV2 to TRBJ2-1; possibly TRBD2 for D (5 bases). The ends were cut back, 7 bases at V and 6 bases at J, with 16 bases in the middle. This CDR3 is built from 14 residues. The germline V gene has CDR1 SNHLY and CDR2 FYNNEI. The CDR3 loop is CASIASPAGNEQFF. The CDR3 DNA follows: TGTGCCAGCATCGCTAGCCCTGCGGGCAATGAGCAGTTCTTC.

The rearrangement joins TRBV5-1 to TRBJ1-4, with no clear D. CDR1 is SGHRS, CDR2 YFSETQ, per germline. The CDR3 has 13 amino acids. Trimming cost V 0 bases and J 5 bases, with 5 bases left between them. The CDR3 is CASSLGENEKLFF. CDR3 nucleotide sequence: TGCGCCAGCAGCTTGGGGGAGAATGAAAAACTGTTTTTT.

J is TRBJ1-2 and V is TRBV29-1; no clear D. V was shortened by 7 bases and J by 8 bases, with 14 bases between the two germline ends. CDR3 length: 11 amino acids. Germline V CDR1 and CDR2: SQVTM, ANQGSEA. The CDR3 bases are TGCAGCGCGCTGGGTCCCGGAGGCTACACCTTC. Encoded protein: CSALGPGGYTF.

The V and J genes are TRBV7-9 and TRBJ2-7; 12 bases align to TRBD1. The CDR3 totals 14 residues. The germline V gene encodes CDR1 SEHNR and CDR2 FQNEAQ (reference sequence). V shed 5 bases, J shed 7 bases, and the junction held 6 bases outside the gene matches. Here the CDR3 reads CASSPWDRGQEQYF. For the CDR3, the DNA is TGTGCCAGCAGCCCCTGGGACAGGGGGCAAGAGCAGTACTTC.

The chain has TRBV30 and TRBJ1-1; tentative D call: TRBD1 (5 bases). Looked up from germline, CDR1 is GTSNPN and CDR2 is SVGIG (reference sequence). Trimming shortened V by 2 bases and J by 5 bases, and 9 bases separated the two germline ends. The CDR3 runs to 12 residues. The CDR3 DNA is TGTGCCTGGAGTCAGGGAGAGACTGAAGCTTTCTTT. It codes for CAWSQGETEAFF.

This clone was picked up a small number of times. V is TRBV29-1 and J is TRBJ1-4, with D possibly matching TRBD1 (5 bases). There are 13 residues in the CDR3. Trimming shortened V by 7 bases and J by 7 bases, and 16 bases separated the two germline ends. Germline V gene sequence: CDR1 SQVTM, CDR2 ANQGSEA. CDR3 DNA: TGCAGCGCCCGGGGAGGGGTAGTTGAAAAACTGTTTTTT. It translates to CSARGGVVEKLFF.

The chain couples TRBV5-1 to TRBJ2-1; possible D gene TRBD2, 6 bases. The CDR3 covers 14 residues. Per germline, CDR1 SGHRS and CDR2 YFSETQ. V was clipped by 3 bases and J by 8 bases, with 15 bases between them. CDR3 sequence (DNA): TGCGCCAGCAGCTCCGGACGGGACTTGGATGAGCAGTTCTTC. Translating gives CASSSGRDLDEQFF.

A few counts support this clone. The V gene is TRBV7-8, the J gene TRBJ1-2; 8 bases fit TRBD1. The CDR3 contains 15 residues. Germline CDR1 and CDR2: SGHVS and FQNEAQ. J was trimmed by 4 bases and V by 5 bases; bases with no gene match: 9. The CDR3 DNA is TGTGCCAGCAGCAAGACAGGGGAACCTATCTATGGCTACACCTTC. Translated: CASSKTGEPIYGYTF.

This clone was picked up a small number of times. The rearrangement links TRBV14 to TRBJ2-6, with a tentative D call TRBD1 (6 bases). The CDR3 has 18 amino acids. From germline, CDR1 is SGHDN and CDR2 FVKESK. Trimming pared 6 bases from V and 1 base from J, leaving 19 bases between. The DNA for the CDR3 is TGTGCCAGCAGGAAAGGACAGTTCCCATTATCTGGGGCCAACGTCCTGACTTTC. Its translation is CASRKGQFPLSGANVLTF.

The CDR3 bases are TGTGCCAGCAGCGTTGGAGACGAGCAGTACTTC. Residues: CASSVGDEQYF. The chain uses TRBV7-9 and TRBJ2-7; no clear D gene. The CDR3 has 11 residues. Trimming removed 5 bases at V and 5 bases at J, with 7 bases between. Germline V lookup: CDR1 SEHNR, CDR2 FQNEAQ (reference sequence).

The chain joins TRBV5-6 to TRBJ1-3, with D possibly TRBD1 on 6 matching bases. Germline assignment: CDR1 SGHDT and CDR2 YYEEEE. There are 14 residues in the CDR3. V dropped 4 bases and J dropped 3 bases, with 11 bases sitting between them. In DNA form, the CDR3 reads TGTGCCAGCAGCAATTACAGGGATGGAAACACCATATATTTT. It is translated as CASSNYRDGNTIYF.

The chain joins TRBV5-1 to TRBJ2-5; D unclear. CDR1 and CDR2 from the germline V gene are SGHRS and YFSETQ. The CDR3 is 13 residues long. V dropped 0 bases and J dropped 3 bases, with 6 bases sitting between them. CDR3 in DNA: TGCGCCAGCAGCTTGGGGACGGAAGAGACCCAGTACTTC. Its translation: CASSLGTEETQYF.

This clone was found a few times. This chain uses TRBV27 with TRBJ2-1, with 8 bases fitting TRBD1. The junction had 3 bases not matched to a gene; V was cut back by 5 bases and J by 0 bases. This CDR3 has 15 residues. Per germline, CDR1 MNHEY and CDR2 SMNVEV (reference sequence). CDR3 amino acids: CASSRGTGSYNEQFF. The CDR3 DNA reads as TGTGCCAGCAGTCGTGGGACAGGCTCCTACAATGAGCAGTTCTTC.

This clone was detected only a few times. This chain uses TRBV1 with TRBJ1-1; the D call of TRBD1 is as the table states it, not checked on the DNA. TRBV1 is a documented pseudogene. This CDR3 has 16 amino acids. The DNA of the CDR3 is TGCACCAGCAGCCAAGGGGTAAGGGGGATAGACACTGAAGCTTTCTTT. Amino acid sequence: CTSSQGVRGIDTEAFF.

This clone was detected a few times. CDR3 sequence (DNA): TGTGCCTGCTCCCAGGGGGCAGGGCAGCCCCAGCATTTT. Translating gives CACSQGAGQPQHF. The rearrangement joins TRBV30 to TRBJ1-5; 8 bases are a match to TRBD1. Germline CDR1 GTSNPN, CDR2 SVGIG (reference sequence). V trimming: 6 bases; J trimming: 7 bases; junction bases outside the gene matches: 8. The length of the CDR3 is 13 residues.

Here the CDR3 DNA reads TGTGCCAGCAGTGACCAGGCTGGGGGTAACTACAATGAGCAGTTCTTC. It yields the protein CASSDQAGGNYNEQFF. The J gene is TRBJ2-1, the V gene TRBV6-1, with D perhaps TRBD1 or TRBD2 (5 bases each). CDR1 is MNHNS and CDR2 is SASEGT in the germline V gene. V lost 3 bases and J lost 3, with 15 bases in between. This CDR3 spans 16 amino acids.

This clone was observed a handful of times. In DNA form, the CDR3 reads TGTGCCAGTAGTGATCTGGGGGCAACTAATGAAAAACTGTTTTTT. Residues: CASSDLGATNEKLFF. The chain combines TRBV19 with TRBJ1-4; perhaps TRBD1 as D (5 bases). Germline CDR1 LNHDA, CDR2 SQIVND (reference sequence). The V gene lost 5 bases and the J gene lost 0 bases, with 10 bases spanning the gap. This CDR3 is built from 15 residues.

This clone was seen only a few times. The chain combines TRBV29-1 with TRBJ2-5; the D call may be TRBD1 or TRBD2 (5 bases each). CDR1 and CDR2 (germline): SQVTM, ANQGSEA. V shed 0 bases and J shed 2 bases, with 10 bases lying between them. The CDR3 runs to 14 residues. The chain's CDR3 is CSVEDRGVQETQYF. In DNA, the CDR3 is TGCAGCGTTGAAGATCGAGGGGTACAAGAGACCCAGTACTTC.

There are a few counts of this clone. The chain carries TRBV2 and TRBJ1-5; no clear D. V lost 4 bases to trimming and J lost 6 bases, with 10 bases between them. The CDR3 runs 13 residues. From germline, CDR1 is SNHLY and CDR2 FYNNEI. As DNA, the CDR3 is TGTGCCAGCAGTGGGGAGGGCACTCAGCCCCAGCATTTT. Protein: CASSGEGTQPQHF.

This clone was counted a few times. This chain uses TRBV4-2 with TRBJ1-2, with D possibly matching TRBD1 (5 bases). This CDR3 is built from 14 residues. Deletions cut 2 bases from V and 3 bases from J, with 10 bases between. The germline V gene has CDR1 LGHNA and CDR2 YNFKEQ. The CDR3 bases are TGTGCCAGCAGCCAACAGGGAGTTGACTATGGCTACACCTTC. Protein sequence: CASSQQGVDYGYTF.

This clone turned up a few times. The chain employs TRBV5-4 and TRBJ2-2; 8 bases are a match to TRBD1. The CDR3 consists of 14 residues. With 5 bases clipped from V and 7 bases from J, the junction kept 7 bases outside the gene matches. Per germline, CDR1 SGHNT and CDR2 YYREEE (reference sequence). The CDR3 protein is CASSSDRAVGELFF. The CDR3 DNA is TGTGCCAGCAGTTCGGACAGGGCAGTCGGGGAGCTGTTTTTT.

J is TRBJ2-2 and V is TRBV7-9, with D possibly being TRBD1 or TRBD2 (6 bases each). CDR3 length: 15 amino acids. Germline lookup yields CDR1 SEHNR and CDR2 FQNEAQ (reference sequence). Trimming removed 4 bases at V and 7 bases at J, with 16 bases between. The chain's CDR3 is CASSSAGPRGGELFF. The CDR3 bases are TGTGCCAGCAGCTCCGCGGGACCCAGGGGCGGGGAGCTGTTTTTT.

This clone was seen more than once but under ten times. V and J are TRBV19 and TRBJ2-3, with 10 nucleotides matching TRBD1. The J segment lost 4 bases and the V segment lost 6 bases, leaving 4 bases of the junction unmatched. Germline V lookup: CDR1 LNHDA, CDR2 SQIVND (reference sequence). This CDR3 is built from 14 residues. Here the CDR3 DNA reads TGTGCCAGTAGCTGGGACAGGGGCGCAGATACGCAGTATTTT. Its protein is CASSWDRGADTQYF.

The genes are TRBV4-2 and TRBJ1-2; TRBD1 agrees at 7 bases. J was trimmed by 1 base and V by 1 base; bases with no gene match: 0. The CDR3 runs to 14 residues. Germline CDR1 is LGHNA and CDR2 is YNFKEQ. The CDR3 region has the DNA TGTGCCAGCAGCCAAGGGGACAGTAACTATGGCTACACCTTC. Its protein is CASSQGDSNYGYTF.

The V gene is TRBV2, the J gene TRBJ1-1, with D unclear. CDR1 and CDR2 (germline): SNHLY, FYNNEI. V was clipped by 3 bases and J by 1 base, with 3 bases between them. CDR3 length: 12 residues. CDR3 DNA: TGTGCCAGCAGTGACCAGAACACTGAAGCTTTCTTT. Protein: CASSDQNTEAFF.